The following is a TCR beta chain sequence with its context. The source of the sample is a study of T cell clones after liver transplantation. Turning to the study itself: Post-transplant blood was tracked for graft-donor-reactive T cell clones identified in a pre-transplant mixed lymphocyte reaction. Tolerance: complete withdrawal held at least one year, liver enzymes staying within twice normal.

The V gene's germline CDR1 is SGHNT and CDR2 YYREEE (reference sequence). Trimming took 4 bases from V and 0 from J, leaving 10 bases between them. This CDR3 is built from 14 residues. Measured with immunoSEQ multiplex PCR; TCRdb has only the in-frame clones, and not every one. The table shows more than 65,000 clones, with roughly 90% occurring only once. The source was CD4+ T cells from blood, collected before liver transplant. This chain joins TRBV5-4 and TRBJ1-2, with D uncertain. This receptor was identified in a human donor who received a liver transplant. The CDR3 sequence is CASSPQRANYGYTF. CDR3 in DNA: TGTGCCAGCAGCCCCCAGAGAGCTAACTATGGCTACACCTTC.